The rows below give T cell receptor beta chains drawn from one sample of a study of cytomegalovirus exposure and HLA in healthy donors. Repertoires were generated with immunoSEQ multiplex PCR, while TCRdb's copy carries only in-frame clones and drops some. The sample consists of about 120,000 clones, 85% to 90% of them appearing once. The sequencing input was PBMCs. The source of these receptors is a woman aged 25 to 39 in good health and CMV-seronegative. CDR3s include the opening cysteine and the closing phenylalanine or tryptophan. D genes are given only for firm matches. Expanded clones get a size class; other rows say once, few or many, or leave the size out.

. | . | TRBJ1-5 | 14 | TRBV18 | CASSPEVSNQPQHF | TGTGCCAGCTCTCCGGAGGTTAGCAATCAGCCCCAGCATTTT
. | . | TRBJ1-1 | 15 | TRBV6-5 | CASSYRTGGVTEAFF | TGTGCCAGCAGTTACCGGACGGGGGGGGTCACTGAAGCTTTCTTT
. | TRBD2 | TRBJ2-7 | 15 | TRBV11-3 | CASTPLAGAPVEQYF | TGTGCCAGCACCCCCCTAGCGGGGGCCCCTGTCGAGCAGTACTTC
. | TRBD1 | TRBJ2-7 | 15 | TRBV5-4 | CASSLRDRGLGEQYF | TGTGCCAGCAGCTTGCGAGACAGGGGGTTGGGTGAGCAGTACTTC
. | . | TRBJ2-2 | 12 | TRBV27 | CASSPLTGELFF | TGTGCCAGCAGTCCCCTCACCGGGGAGCTGTTTTTT
once | TRBD1 | TRBJ1-4 | 15 | TRBV5-1 | CASSRRTGVNEKLFF | TGCGCCAGCAGCCGACGGACAGGCGTAAATGAAAAACTGTTTTTT
. | . | TRBJ2-7 | 15 | TRBV6-1 | CASSRGGYGSYEQYF | TGTGCCAGCTCCCGAGGAGGGTATGGGTCCTACGAGCAGTACTTC
. | . | TRBJ1-2 | 11 | TRBV5-6 | CASSAGPDYTF | TGTGCCAGCAGCGCGGGGCCCGACTACACCTTC
. | TRBD1 | TRBJ1-1 | 14 | TRBV6-1 | CASAGGSLRTEAFF | TGTGCCAGCGCAGGGGGCTCATTGAGGACTGAAGCTTTCTTT
. | TRBD1 | TRBJ2-1 | 15 | TRBV5-1 | CASSSNRGAHNEQFF | TGCGCCAGCAGCTCTAACAGGGGTGCCCACAATGAGCAGTTCTTC
once | TRBD2 | TRBJ2-1 | 13 | TRBV9 | CASSVSGNNEQFF | TGTGCCAGCAGCGTTAGCGGGAACAATGAGCAGTTCTTC
. | TRBD1 | TRBJ2-1 | 14 | TRBV5-4 | CASSLGQGINEQFF | TGTGCCAGCAGCCTGGGACAGGGGATCAATGAGCAGTTCTTC
. | TRBD1 | TRBJ2-7 | 14 | TRBV6-5 | CASSYRDRGYEQYF | TGTGCCAGCAGTTACCGGGACAGGGGCTACGAGCAGTACTTC
. | TRBD2 | TRBJ2-5 | 15 | TRBV29-1 | CSVDTTSGGLATQYF | TGCAGCGTAGATACGACTAGCGGGGGGTTAGCGACCCAGTACTTC
. | . | TRBJ2-1 | 15 | TRBV27 | CASSFVGAGYNEQFF | TGTGCCAGCAGTTTTGTGGGGGCGGGCTACAATGAGCAGTTCTTC
. | . | TRBJ1-4 | 17 | TRBV5-6 | CASSLKFGRTGGEKLFF | TGTGCCAGCAGCTTGAAGTTCGGACGGACCGGGGGGGAAAAACTGTTTTTT
. | TRBD1 | TRBJ2-7 | 14 | TRBV12-5 | CASGPGTGGYEQYF | TGTGCTAGTGGTCCCGGGACAGGGGGCTACGAGCAGTACTTC
. | . | TRBJ2-1 | 14 | TRBV6-5 | CASRMNRGYNEQFF | TGTGCCAGCAGGATGAATCGGGGGTACAATGAGCAGTTCTTC
. | . | TRBJ1-1 | 13 | TRBV30 | CAWMRQLNTEAFF | TGTGCCTGGATGCGACAGTTGAACACTGAAGCTTTCTTT
once | . | TRBJ2-3 | 16 | TRBV5-1 | CASSPWQARSTDTQYF | TGCGCCAGCAGCCCGTGGCAGGCGAGAAGCACAGATACGCAGTATTTT
. | TRBD2 | TRBJ2-3 | 16 | TRBV7-3 | CASSFGLAGVGDTQYF | TGTGCCAGCAGCTTCGGACTAGCGGGGGTGGGCGATACGCAGTATTTT
once | TRBD1 | TRBJ2-7 | 14 | TRBV6-5 | CASRSDRGQGEQYF | TGTGCCAGCAGATCGGACAGGGGGCAGGGAGAGCAGTACTTC
. | TRBD2 | TRBJ2-3 | 17 | TRBV2 | CASSGRGLAGGTDTQYF | TGTGCCAGCAGTGGCCGGGGACTAGCGGGGGGTACAGATACGCAGTATTTT
few | TRBD1 | TRBJ1-1 | 11 | TRBV30 | CAWRDRGEAFF | TGTGCCTGGAGAGACAGGGGTGAAGCTTTCTTT
. | . | TRBJ2-7 | 14 | TRBV10-3 | CAISDQTSSYEQYF | TGTGCCATCAGTGATCAGACTAGCTCCTACGAGCAGTACTTC
. | . | TRBJ2-1 | 14 | TRBV7-2 | CASSSEPSVGEQFF | TGTGCCAGCAGCTCCGAACCTAGTGTCGGTGAGCAGTTCTTC